The subject of this entry is one TCR beta chain. The data were obtained in a study of T cells after posttransplantation cyclophosphamide. A marrow graft followed busulfan-fludarabine conditioning, with cyclophosphamide on days +3 and +4. TCRdb's copy holds only in-frame clones and misses some; the assay was immunoSEQ multiplex PCR. The table shows about 43,000 clones, with about 90% occurring only once. V was pared by 8 bases and J by 0 bases, with 18 bases of the junction left unmatched. The V gene's germline CDR1 is SGHDN and CDR2 FVKESK. The CDR3 is made up of 18 amino acids. The material sequenced was PBMCs, taken 55 to 70 days after allogeneic stem cell transplant with posttransplant cyclophosphamide. The chain couples TRBV14 to TRBJ1-1; TRBD1 matches at 7 bases. This receptor was identified in a male patient in his sixties who received an allogeneic stem cell transplant from a related donor and was CMV-positive. Some T cells may possibly be graft donor cells. In nucleotides, the CDR3 is TGTGCCAGCGCTAATTCAGGGGGGAACAGTAACCTGAACACTGAAGCTTTCTTT. Translating gives CASANSGGNSNLNTEAFF. The complete variable domain, with remaining parts taken from reference TRBV14 and TRBJ1-1, reads EAGVTQFPSHSVIEKGQTVTLRCDPISGHDNLYWYRRVMGKEIKFLLHFVKESKQDESGMPNNRFLAERTGGTYSTLKVQPAELEDSGVYFCASANSGGNSNLNTEAFFGQGTRLTVV.